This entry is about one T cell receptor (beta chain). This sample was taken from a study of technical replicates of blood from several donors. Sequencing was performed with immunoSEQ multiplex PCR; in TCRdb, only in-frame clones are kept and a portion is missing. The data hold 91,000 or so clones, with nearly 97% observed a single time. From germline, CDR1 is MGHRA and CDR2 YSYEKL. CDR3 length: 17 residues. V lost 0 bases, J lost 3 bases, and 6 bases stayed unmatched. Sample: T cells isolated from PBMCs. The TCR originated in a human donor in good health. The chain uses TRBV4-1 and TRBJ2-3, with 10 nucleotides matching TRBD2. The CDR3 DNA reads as TGCGCCAGCAGCCAAGAAGGAAGCGGGAGGGCGACAGATACGCAGTATTTT. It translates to CASSQEGSGRATDTQYF.